The 14 T cell receptor beta chains below were found in one sample sequenced in a study of T cell responses to AZD1222 COVID-19 vaccine (dated by TCRdb to the early 2020s). The method was the immunoSEQ multiplex PCR assay. As stored in TCRdb, this immuneACCESS dataset retains in-frame rearrangements with V and J assigned. A fraction of the clones does not appear; measured against another copy, unresolved V genes explain less than half of the discrepancy, and the remainder lacks a known reason. For this sample there are about 49,000 clones; about 83% appear just once. The ten largest make up roughly 6.6% of the sample. The intended sense of this specimen's time point label: baseline before first vaccination. Material: peripheral blood, obtained on day 0 of AZD1222 vaccination. The receptors originated from an adult in good health.

The chain links TRBV6-1 to TRBJ1-4; no clear D. CDR1 MNHNS and CDR2 SASEGT come from the germline V gene. Trimming removed 2 bases at V and 5 bases at J, with 9 bases between. There are 14 residues in the CDR3. The CDR3 DNA is TGTGCCAGCAGTGAAAGCTCTGGGAATGAAAAACTGTTTTTT. Residues: CASSESSGNEKLFF.

In this sample, this clone turned up a few times. The gene calls are TRBV6-5 and TRBJ2-7, with D tentatively TRBD1 (6 bases). Per germline, CDR1 MNHEY and CDR2 SVGAGI. V gave up 6 bases and J gave up 0 bases, with 9 bases separating them. The CDR3 runs to 13 residues. The CDR3 DNA follows: TGTGCCAGCAGGAGGGACAACTCCTACGAGCAGTACGTC. Its protein is CASRRDNSYEQYV.

The gene calls are TRBV11-2 and TRBJ1-3, with D perhaps matching TRBD1 (5 bases). The V gene lost 5 bases and the J gene lost 4 bases, with 9 bases spanning the gap. Germline CDR1 and CDR2: SGHAT and FQNNGV. The CDR3 is made up of 13 amino acids. Written as DNA, the CDR3 is TGTGCCAGCAGCGTGAACAGGGGAAACACCATATATTTT. Protein product: CASSVNRGNTIYF.

V and J are TRBV4-2 and TRBJ1-4; D call uncertain. Germline assignment: CDR1 LGHNA and CDR2 YNFKEQ. Trimming pared 0 bases from V and 8 bases from J, leaving 7 bases between. This CDR3 region has 13 residues. The CDR3 here is CASSQDQREKLFF. The CDR3 DNA reads as TGTGCCAGCAGCCAAGATCAGAGGGAAAAACTGTTTTTT.

This clone was picked up one time. This rearrangement joins TRBV28 to TRBJ2-7; D unresolved. Trimming shortened V by 2 bases and J by 6 bases, and 5 bases separated the two germline ends. The germline CDR1 and CDR2 sequences are MDHEN and SYDVKM. The CDR3 extends over 11 amino acids. The CDR3 coding sequence is TGTGCCAGCAGTTTAGAAGGCGAGCAGTACTTC. Its protein is CASSLEGEQYF.

The chain's CDR3 is CASSHTGELNEQFF. In DNA form, the CDR3 reads TGTGCCAGCAGCCATACCGGGGAATTGAATGAGCAGTTCTTC. The chain links TRBV6-5 to TRBJ2-1; a weak D match, TRBD2 (5 bases). The CDR3 has 14 amino acids. Germline CDR1 and CDR2: MNHEY and SVGAGI. The V end lost 6 bases, the J end lost 7 bases, and 16 bases lay between the germline ends.

This chain links TRBV30 with TRBJ1-5; D perhaps matches TRBD1 (5 bases). V lost 0 bases and J 3 bases, leaving 9 bases between the germline ends. The CDR3 runs 14 residues. Germline CDR1 is GTSNPN and CDR2 is SVGIG (reference sequence). The CDR3 loop is CAWSVARDNQPQHF. CDR3 bases: TGTGCCTGGAGTGTAGCCAGGGACAATCAGCCCCAGCATTTT. Based on the CDR3 plus reference TRBV30 and TRBJ1-5, the full variable domain is SQTIHQWPATLVQPVGSPLSLECTVEGTSNPNLYWYRQAAGRGLQLLFYSVGIGQISSEVPQNLSASRPQDRQFILSSKKLLLSDSGFYLCAWSVARDNQPQHFGDGTRLSIL.

This chain uses TRBV7-3 with TRBJ2-1, with D possibly matching TRBD2 (5 bases). Germline assignment: CDR1 SGHTA and CDR2 FQGTGA. Deletions cut 1 base from V and 2 bases from J, with 9 bases between. The CDR3 totals 15 residues. The CDR3 loop is CASSLIATTYNEQFF. The CDR3 DNA is TGTGCCAGCAGCTTAATAGCGACTACCTACAATGAGCAGTTCTTC.

This chain joins TRBV20-1 and TRBJ1-4; no firm D call. Trimming cost V 7 bases and J 8 bases, with 11 bases left between them. Germline assignment: CDR1 DFQATT and CDR2 SNEGSKA (reference sequence). This CDR3 has 11 residues. CDR3 nucleotides: TGCAGTGTCACAGTGGGGGAAAAACTGTTTTTT. Its translation: CSVTVGEKLFF.

As DNA, the CDR3 is TGTGCCAGCAGTTCCGGGACGACCCAGTACTTC. Translated: CASSSGTTQYF. The chain combines TRBV12-3 or TRBV12-4 with TRBJ2-5, with D perhaps TRBD1 or TRBD2 (5 bases each). The CDR3 sequence is 11 residues long. V lost 4 bases and J 7 bases, leaving 7 bases between the germline ends.

This clone was counted between two and nine times. The same CDR3 is also encoded by other DNA sequences in this sample. This chain connects TRBV28 to TRBJ2-7; D gene ambiguous. The CDR3 is made up of 12 amino acids. Germline V gene sequence: CDR1 MDHEN, CDR2 SYDVKM. Between the trimmed V and J ends, which lost 1 base and 5 bases, there was a span of 6 bases. CDR3: CASSLLGNEQYF. The CDR3, as DNA: TGTGCCAGCAGTTTATTGGGGAACGAGCAGTACTTC.

The V call is TRBV7-6, the J call TRBJ1-2; tentatively, D is TRBD1 (6 bases). The CDR3 covers 15 residues. V lost 0 bases to trimming and J lost 3 bases, with 11 bases between them. Germline CDR1 reads SGHVS; CDR2 reads FNYEAQ. The DNA for the CDR3 is TGTGCCAGCAGCTTAGCGCGGGGGGCTGACTATGGCTACACCTTC. It translates to CASSLARGADYGYTF.

This clone was detected only a few times. J is TRBJ1-4 and V is TRBV6-5; D call uncertain. The CDR3 has 14 residues. Germline CDR1 and CDR2: MNHEY and SVGAGI. Trimming took off 7 bases at V and 0 bases at J, with 9 bases between the two ends. The chain's CDR3 is CASTHSATNEKLFF. The CDR3 region has the DNA TGTGCCAGCACTCATAGTGCAACTAATGAAAAACTGTTTTTT.

This sequence joins TRBV5-8 and TRBJ2-5; no reliable D call. Trimming took 4 bases from V and 2 from J, leaving 12 bases between them. CDR3 length equals 14 residues. The germline CDR1 and CDR2 sequences are SGHTS and YDEGEE. In DNA form, the CDR3 reads TGTGCCAGCAGCCCCCGTGGGGTACAAGAGACCCAGTACTTC. Encoded protein: CASSPRGVQETQYF.